This T cell receptor beta chain was retrieved from a study of T cell responses to AZD1222 COVID-19 vaccine. This clone was recorded once. No antigen is known for it. Libraries were prepared by immunoSEQ multiplex PCR; TCRdb keeps only in-frame clonotypes and omits some of them. Among roughly 150,000 clones listed, about 87% were seen once. Trimming stripped 2 bases from V and 1 base from J, with 8 bases between. CDR3 length equals 14 residues. Per germline, CDR1 MNHEY and CDR2 SVGAGI. Study-wide findings and caveats: Clonal diversity was possibly underestimated, and the donors were mostly white British, with more females. Targeting of unmutated variant regions was reportedly seen in nearly half of spike-specific TCRs.

The chain employs TRBV6-5 and TRBJ1-1, with D possibly being TRBD1 (5 bases). The clonotype comes from an adult in good health. The sequencing here drew on peripheral blood, taken on day 0 of MenACWY control vaccination. Here the CDR3 reads CASSYRQGNTEAFF. The CDR3 DNA reads TGTGCCAGCAGTTACCGGCAGGGGAACACTGAAGCTTTCTTT.